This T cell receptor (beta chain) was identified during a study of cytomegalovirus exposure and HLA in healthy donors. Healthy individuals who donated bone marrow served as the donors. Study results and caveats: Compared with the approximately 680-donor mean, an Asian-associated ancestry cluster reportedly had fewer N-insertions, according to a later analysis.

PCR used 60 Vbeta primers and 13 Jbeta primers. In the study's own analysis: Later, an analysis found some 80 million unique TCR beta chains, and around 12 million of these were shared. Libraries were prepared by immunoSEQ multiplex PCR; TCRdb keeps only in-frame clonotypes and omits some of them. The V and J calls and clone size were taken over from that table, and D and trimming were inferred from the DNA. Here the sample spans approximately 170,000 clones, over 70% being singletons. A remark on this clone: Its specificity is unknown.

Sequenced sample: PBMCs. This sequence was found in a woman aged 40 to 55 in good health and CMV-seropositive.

For the CDR3, the DNA is TGCGCCAGCAGTACAGGGGATGGCTACACCTTC. Protein sequence: CASSTGDGYTF. The V call is TRBV5-1, the J call TRBJ1-2; 7 bases fit TRBD1. The V gene's germline CDR1 is SGHRS and CDR2 YFSETQ. The CDR3 runs to 11 residues. V gave up 5 bases and J gave up 6 bases; unmatched junction bases: 1. The whole variable domain, remainder taken from reference TRBV5-1 and TRBJ1-2, is KAGVTQTPRYLIKTRGQQVTLSCSPISGHRSVSWYQQTPGQGLQFLFEYFSETQRNKGNFPGRFSGRQFSNSRSEMNVSTLELGDSALYLCASSTGDGYTFGSGTRLTVV.